This T cell receptor (beta chain) was recovered during a study of blood T cell repertoires in COVID-19 (dated by TCRdb to 2020 to 2022). Concerning the study at large: Samples covering the acute and convalescent phases of COVID-19 were provided by collaborators in the United States, Italy and Spain. The repertoires were released in a freely available public database meant as a resource for research on the immune response to SARS-CoV-2. HLA class I and class II types, where available, came from metadata supplied by the sample provider rather than from assay-based typing. Nearly every sample came with metadata listing a de-identified subject ID, COVID-19 status, age in years and sex. Samples were obtained from the ongoing ImmuneRACE study (first 160 participants) and from some 1,200 subjects provided by 6 global collaborators. The dataset comprised deeply sampled blood TCRbeta repertoires from subjects exposed to, actively infected with, or recovered from COVID-19. The prospective study material was composed of cDNA or gDNA derived from T cells, B-cell-depleted T cells, or PBMCs. General study outcomes and caveats: How much clinical and demographic metadata was included differed by source and by participant, and the metadata was provided uncurated.

The collaborating institutions used their own protocols to collect whole blood in K2EDTA tubes. Collaborator samples were shipped for TCRbeta analysis as frozen whole blood, isolated PBMCs, or DNA extracted from either sample type. TCRbeta CDR3 regions were amplified from genomic DNA by means of the immunoSEQ Assay, a bias-controlled multiplex PCR. The paper's data handling went like this. The number of nucleated cells in each sample was estimated by amplification of reference gene primers within the assay. To quantify the absolute abundance of each unique TCRbeta CDR3 rearrangement, sequence reads were collapsed and filtered. For each sample, productive Simpson clonality was calculated as the square root of Simpson's diversity index over productive rearrangements. TCRdb provides this immuneACCESS table in a form limited to in-frame rearrangements. Some clones are lacking; in checked studies, under half of them reflect an unresolved V gene, and why the rest are absent is not known. The DNA gave D and trimming, while V, J and clone size come from that table. Across this sample there are more than 200,000 clones, with about 85% seen only once. The ten top clones hold 3.5% to 5% of the sample.

CDR1 and CDR2 are read off the germline V gene as SGHRS and YFSETQ. V lost 5 bases and J lost 6 bases, and the count of bases not matched to a germline gene is 11. The CDR3 spans 15 residues, from the cysteine through the phenylalanine. The entry retains the CDR3 DNA only, 45 bases that are in frame from base 1. In the case of this clone: Its cognate antigen has yet to be identified. The record has no base qualities; no much larger clone is one base away.

Recombination joined TRBV5-1 with TRBJ2-1; 7 central bases correspond to TRBD1. Sequencing was carried out using peripheral blood. This receptor was taken from a man in his sixties with acute or convalescent COVID-19. The CDR3 protein is CASRLTGNAPNEQFF. The sequence in DNA is TGCGCCAGCAGACTGACAGGGAACGCACCCAATGAGCAGTTCTTC.